A single sample is the source of the 18 T cell receptor beta chains below, sequenced in a study of blood T cell repertoires in COVID-19. Sequencing was performed with immunoSEQ multiplex PCR; in TCRdb, only in-frame clones are kept and a portion is missing. Among tens of thousands of clones listed, just over 85% were seen once. Sequencing was performed on peripheral blood. These receptors originate from a man aged 50 to 60 with active or convalescent COVID-19.

The V gene is TRBV29-1, the J gene TRBJ1-1, with D perhaps matching TRBD1 (5 bases). Trimming removed 4 bases at V and 5 bases at J, with 11 bases between. The CDR3 has 12 amino acids. Germline CDR1 reads SQVTM; CDR2 reads ANQGSEA. CDR3 DNA sequence: TGCAGCGTTGGATTACGGGGGACTGAAGCTTTCTTT. It encodes CSVGLRGTEAFF.

The rearrangement links TRBV5-4 to TRBJ1-2; D may be TRBD1 (5 bases). CDR3 length: 13 residues. The V gene lost 2 bases and the J gene lost 6 bases, with 11 bases spanning the gap. Per the germline V gene, CDR1 is SGHNT and CDR2 is YYREEE (reference sequence). For the CDR3, the DNA is TGTGCCAGCAGCTTCCCAGGGCTTCATGGCTACACCTTC. It encodes CASSFPGLHGYTF.

The chain employs TRBV4-1 and TRBJ2-7, with a weak D call TRBD1 (7 bases). The CDR3 has 16 residues. V lost 1 base and J 1 base, leaving 14 bases between the germline ends. CDR1 MGHRA and CDR2 YSYEKL come from the germline V gene. The DNA of the CDR3 is TGCGCCAGCAGCCAAGGCATGCAGGGGGGTTCCTACGAGCAGTACTTC. This gives the protein CASSQGMQGGSYEQYF.

The gene calls are TRBV10-3 and TRBJ2-1; TRBD2 aligns across 12 bases. This CDR3 spans 13 amino acids. J lost 4 bases, V lost 10 bases, and 2 bases had no gene match. Germline CDR1 is ENHRY and CDR2 is SYGVKD. The CDR3 region is CATGLAGYNEQFF. The CDR3 DNA reads as TGTGCCACGGGACTAGCGGGTTACAATGAGCAGTTCTTC.

The V call is TRBV3-1 (or the pseudogene TRBV3-2), the J call TRBJ2-5, with D perhaps matching TRBD2 (5 bases). This CDR3 has 14 residues. CDR1 LGHDT and CDR2 YNNKEL come from the germline V gene (reference sequence). V was pared by 1 base and J by 4 bases, with 10 bases between. CDR3 sequence: CASSQGRRRETQYF. CDR3 nucleotide sequence: TGTGCCAGCAGCCAAGGGAGGAGGCGAGAGACCCAGTACTTC.

V usage is TRBV5-1 and J usage is TRBJ1-2; D perhaps matches TRBD1 (6 bases). V lost 4 bases, J lost 2 bases, and 12 bases lay in between. The germline gives CDR1 SGHRS, CDR2 YFSETQ. The CDR3 sequence is 14 residues long. The DNA for the CDR3 is TGCGCCAGCAGCCCGCAGGGGTACAACTATGGCTACACCTTC. Protein product: CASSPQGYNYGYTF. The complete variable domain, with remaining parts taken from reference TRBV5-1 and TRBJ1-2, reads KAGVTQTPRYLIKTRGQQVTLSCSPISGHRSVSWYQQTPGQGLQFLFEYFSETQRNKGNFPGRFSGRQFSNSRSEMNVSTLELGDSALYLCASSPQGYNYGYTFGSGTRLTVV.

The rearrangement joins TRBV19 to TRBJ1-1; D is uncertain. V was pared by 11 bases and J by 3 bases, with 16 bases between. From germline, CDR1 is LNHDA and CDR2 SQIVND (reference sequence). The CDR3 has 13 amino acids. CDR3 loop: CASRLSRDTEAFF. The CDR3 bases are TGTGCCTCCCGTCTCTCGAGGGACACTGAAGCTTTCTTT.

The J gene is TRBJ2-7, the V gene TRBV7-2; weak D call: TRBD1 (5 bases). The germline gives CDR1 SGHTA, CDR2 FQGNSA. This CDR3 is 11 amino acids long. V dropped 10 bases and J dropped 3 bases, with 10 bases sitting between them. CDR3 residues: CATTGGYEQYF. CDR3 coding DNA: TGTGCCACCACAGGCGGCTACGAGCAGTACTTC.

Here the CDR3 reads CAISEDRGRTEAFF. DNA for the CDR3: TGTGCCATCAGTGAGGACAGGGGAAGAACTGAAGCTTTCTTT. The V and J genes are TRBV10-3 and TRBJ1-1, with TRBD1 matching over 8 bases. The germline V gene has CDR1 ENHRY and CDR2 SYGVKD. Trimming removed 2 bases from V and 5 bases from J; junction bases left unmatched: 4. The length of the CDR3 is 14 residues.

The rearrangement links TRBV4-2 to TRBJ2-5, with TRBD2 matching over 10 bases. This CDR3 is 16 amino acids long. J gave up 5 bases and V 0 bases, and 6 bases lay outside the gene matches. Germline V gene sequence: CDR1 LGHNA, CDR2 YNFKEQ. CDR3: CASSQDPAGGYETQYF. Written as DNA, the CDR3 is TGTGCCAGCAGCCAAGATCCAGCGGGAGGGTATGAGACCCAGTACTTC.

The gene calls are TRBV4-3 and TRBJ2-6, with D possibly matching TRBD1 (6 bases). V shed 0 bases and J shed 2 bases, with 14 bases lying between them. The CDR3 is 18 amino acids. From germline, CDR1 is LGHNA and CDR2 YSLEER. CDR3 in amino acids: CASSQDPLTGTGANVLTF. CDR3 bases: TGCGCCAGCAGCCAAGATCCCCTTACAGGGACTGGGGCCAACGTCCTGACTTTC.

This chain joins TRBV6-6 and TRBJ1-6, with D perhaps matching TRBD1 (5 bases). Germline lookup yields CDR1 MNHNY and CDR2 SVGAGI (reference sequence). V lost 7 bases to trimming and J lost 7 bases, with 11 bases between them. CDR3 size: 13 residues. This CDR3 is CASTRVLNSPLHF. In DNA, the CDR3 is TGTGCCAGCACCAGGGTGCTGAATTCACCCCTCCACTTT.

V and J are TRBV30 and TRBJ1-1; 9 nucleotides agree with TRBD1. The CDR3 extends over 14 amino acids. After removal of 2 bases from V and 5 bases from J, the junction contained 6 bases not matched to a gene. CDR1 is GTSNPN and CDR2 is SVGIG in the germline V gene (reference sequence). The CDR3 sequence: CAWSQTGTGTEAFF. As DNA, the CDR3 is TGTGCCTGGAGTCAAACCGGGACAGGGACTGAAGCTTTCTTT.

The rearrangement uses TRBV24-1 and TRBJ2-7; TRBD1 might be the D (5 bases). This CDR3 has 13 residues. The V gene's germline CDR1 is KGHDR and CDR2 SFDVKD. V lost 3 bases and J 2 bases, leaving 7 bases between the germline ends. This chain's CDR3 is CATSDQGTYEQYF. The CDR3 DNA sequence: TGTGCCACCAGTGATCAGGGAACCTACGAGCAGTACTTC.

The chain has TRBV2 and TRBJ2-7, with 13 bases that match TRBD2. V lost 4 bases, J lost 4 bases, and 4 bases stayed unmatched. The CDR3 totals 15 residues. Per the germline V gene, CDR1 is SNHLY and CDR2 is FYNNEI. As DNA, the CDR3 is TGTGCCAGCAGTGGGGGACTAGCGGGATCGTACGAGCAGTACTTC. It codes for CASSGGLAGSYEQYF.

This chain joins TRBV30 and TRBJ2-3, with 10 nucleotides matching TRBD2. The germline gives CDR1 GTSNPN, CDR2 SVGIG (reference sequence). Trimming at V came to 2 bases and at J to 0 bases, leaving 5 bases not matched to a gene. The CDR3 consists of 16 residues. CDR3 protein: CAWSWGLALSTDTQYF. CDR3 sequence (DNA): TGTGCCTGGAGTTGGGGACTAGCGCTGAGCACAGATACGCAGTATTTT. Full variable domain (missing parts from reference TRBV30 and TRBJ2-3): SQTIHQWPATLVQPVGSPLSLECTVEGTSNPNLYWYRQAAGRGLQLLFYSVGIGQISSEVPQNLSASRPQDRQFILSSKKLLLSDSGFYLCAWSWGLALSTDTQYFGPGTRLTVL.

This clone showed up just a few times. This sequence joins TRBV24-1 and TRBJ2-3; TRBD2 aligns across 13 bases. The germline V gene encodes CDR1 KGHDR and CDR2 SFDVKD. The V segment lost 5 bases and the J segment 1 base; nucleotides outside the gene matches: 5. This CDR3 is 17 amino acids long. The CDR3 nucleotides read TGTGCCACCAGTGGCACCGGACTAGCGGGGGGCACAGATACGCAGTATTTT. It is translated as CATSGTGLAGGTDTQYF.

The chain employs TRBV19 and TRBJ1-2; 8 positions match TRBD1. CDR1 LNHDA and CDR2 SQIVND come from the germline V gene (reference sequence). V shed 5 bases and J 8 bases; nucleotides not matched to a gene: 7. The CDR3 spans 13 residues. In DNA form, the CDR3 reads TGTGCCAGTAGTCCCGGGACAGGAGGCGGCTACACCTTC. Amino acid sequence: CASSPGTGGGYTF.